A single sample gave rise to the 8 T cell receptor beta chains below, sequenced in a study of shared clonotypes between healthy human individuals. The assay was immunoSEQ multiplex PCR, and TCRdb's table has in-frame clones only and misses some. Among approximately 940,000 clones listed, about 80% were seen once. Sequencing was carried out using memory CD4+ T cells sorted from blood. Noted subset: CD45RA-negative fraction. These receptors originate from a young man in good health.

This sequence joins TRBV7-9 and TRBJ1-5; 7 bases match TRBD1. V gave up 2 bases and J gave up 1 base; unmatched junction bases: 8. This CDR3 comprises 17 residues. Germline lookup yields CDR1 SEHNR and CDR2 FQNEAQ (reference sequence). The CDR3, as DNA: TGTGCCAGCAGCTTACCTGCCCCCAGGGGGAGCAATCAGCCCCAGCATTTT. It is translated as CASSLPAPRGSNQPQHF. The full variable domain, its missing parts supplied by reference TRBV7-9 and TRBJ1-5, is DTGVSQNPRHKITKRGQNVTFRCDPISEHNRLYWYRQTLGQGPEFLTYFQNEAQLEKSRLLSDRFSAERPKGSFSTLEIQRTEQGDSAMYLCASSLPAPRGSNQPQHFGDGTRLSIL.

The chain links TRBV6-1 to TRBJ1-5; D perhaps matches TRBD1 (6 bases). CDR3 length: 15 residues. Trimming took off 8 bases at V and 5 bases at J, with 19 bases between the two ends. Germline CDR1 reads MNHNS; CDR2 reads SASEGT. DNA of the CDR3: TGTGCCAGCGGCAAAGGGGGGGCGCGGGATCAGCCCCAGCATTTT. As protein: CASGKGGARDQPQHF.

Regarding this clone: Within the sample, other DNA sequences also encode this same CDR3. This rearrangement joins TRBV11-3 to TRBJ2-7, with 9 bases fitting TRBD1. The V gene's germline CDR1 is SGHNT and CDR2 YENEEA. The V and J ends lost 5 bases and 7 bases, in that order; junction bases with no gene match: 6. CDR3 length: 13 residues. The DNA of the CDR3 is TGTGCCAGCAGCCCAGGACAGGGGAGGGAGCAGTACTTC. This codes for CASSPGQGREQYF.

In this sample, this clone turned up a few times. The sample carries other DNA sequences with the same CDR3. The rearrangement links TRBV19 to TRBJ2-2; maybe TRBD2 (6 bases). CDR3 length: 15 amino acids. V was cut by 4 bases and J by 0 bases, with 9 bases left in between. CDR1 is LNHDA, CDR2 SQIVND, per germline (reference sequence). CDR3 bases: TGTGCCAGTAGTAATGCGGGATCGAACACCGGGGAGCTGTTTTTT. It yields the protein CASSNAGSNTGELFF.

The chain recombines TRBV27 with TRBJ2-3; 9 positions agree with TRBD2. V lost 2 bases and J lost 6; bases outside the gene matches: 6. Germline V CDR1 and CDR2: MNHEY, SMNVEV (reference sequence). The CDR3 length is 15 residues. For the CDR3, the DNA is TGTGCCAGCAGTTTACGCGGGAGGGCCTGGGATACGCAGTATTTT. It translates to CASSLRGRAWDTQYF.

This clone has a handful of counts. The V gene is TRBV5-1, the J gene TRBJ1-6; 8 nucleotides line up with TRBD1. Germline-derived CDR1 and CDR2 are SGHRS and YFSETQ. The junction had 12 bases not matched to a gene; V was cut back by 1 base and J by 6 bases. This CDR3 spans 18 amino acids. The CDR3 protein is CASSLSTVTDRGNSPLHF. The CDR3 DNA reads TGCGCCAGCAGCTTGAGTACGGTAACCGACAGGGGTAATTCACCCCTCCACTTT.

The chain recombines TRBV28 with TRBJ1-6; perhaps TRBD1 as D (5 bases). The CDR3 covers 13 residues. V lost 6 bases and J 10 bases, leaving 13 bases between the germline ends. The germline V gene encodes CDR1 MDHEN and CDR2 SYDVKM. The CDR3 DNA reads TGTGCCAGCAGAATAGGGTGGGGCTCACCCCTCCACTTT. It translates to CASRIGWGSPLHF.

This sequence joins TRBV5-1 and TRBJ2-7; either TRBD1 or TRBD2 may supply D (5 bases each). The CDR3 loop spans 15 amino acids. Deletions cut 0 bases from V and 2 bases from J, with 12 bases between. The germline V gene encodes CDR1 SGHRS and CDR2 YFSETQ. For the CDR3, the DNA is TGCGCCAGCAGCTTGGGTTCAGGGAGACCCTACGAGCAGTACTTC. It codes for CASSLGSGRPYEQYF.